This T cell receptor beta chain is drawn from a study of cytomegalovirus exposure and HLA in healthy donors. At the level of the study: Roughly 85 million unique TCRs from HLA-typed donors made up an early data release. Findings and caveats of the study: Cytomegalovirus status was reportedly diagnosed by the classifier with high sensitivity and specificity. Later analysis showed TCR association rates varying by HLA locus, highest for DRB1 and lowest for HLA-C. A reported reduction in N-insertions relative to the 666-donor mean was seen in an Asian-associated ancestry cluster in a later analysis.

The CDR3 length is 14 residues. J was trimmed by 0 bases and V by 10 bases; bases with no gene match: 7. Looked up from germline, CDR1 is MNHEY and CDR2 is SVGAGI. Note on this clone: Its antigen is unidentified.

Vbeta (60) and Jbeta (13) primers were used in the PCR. TCRdb's copy holds only in-frame clones and misses some; the assay was immunoSEQ multiplex PCR. The sample carries roughly 110,000 clones, roughly 72% recorded once. The sample was PBMCs. The sequence derives from a man between 25 and 39 years old in good health and CMV-seronegative. This chain joins TRBV6-5 and TRBJ2-5; 8 positions match TRBD2. The CDR3 is CATRVLADQETQYF. CDR3 in DNA: TGTGCCACCAGGGTACTAGCGGACCAAGAGACCCAGTACTTC.